These 5 T cell receptor beta chains were sequenced from one sample in a study of CD8 T cells in ankylosing spondylitis. Their cognate antigens are unknown. In TCRdb, the 5' RACE reads were re-called with MiXCR into one record per CDR3 protein. The sample contains 500,000 to 550,000 distinct CDR3 sequences, roughly an eighth of which appear only once. Whole-study findings and limits: Seven to nine highly homologous variants formed a TCR beta motif that appeared characteristic of ankylosing spondylitis blood.

Sequencing was done on a sample of blood, either unsorted or a sorted T cell fraction (not recorded which). The receptors shown here come from a male donor with ankylosing spondylitis.

V is TRBV3-1 and J is TRBJ1-6; D possibly corresponds to TRBD1 (5 bases). The CDR3 has 15 amino acids. V shed 2 bases and J shed 9 bases, with 14 bases lying between them. The germline CDR1 and CDR2 sequences are LGHDT and YNNKEL (reference sequence). The CDR3 nucleotides read TGTGCCAGCAGCCAAAATTCGGGGGTAGGTTCACCCCTCCACTTT. Encoded protein: CASSQNSGVGSPLHF.

This clonotype came up many times. CDR3 amino acids: CASSLAGQIMNTEAFF. CDR3 DNA: TGTGCCAGCAGCTTGGCAGGACAGATCATGAACACTGAAGCTTTCTTT. The chain is built from TRBV5-5 and TRBJ1-1, with a weak D call TRBD1 (6 bases). Germline V gives CDR1 SGHKS, CDR2 YYEKEE (reference sequence). V lost 0 bases and J 0 bases, leaving 12 bases between the germline ends. The length of the CDR3 is 16 residues.

The chain combines TRBV3-1 with TRBJ2-7, with 7 bases that match TRBD2. CDR3 length: 15 residues. V trimming: 1 base; J trimming: 9 bases; junction bases outside the gene matches: 12. Germline lookup yields CDR1 LGHDT and CDR2 YNNKEL (reference sequence). CDR3: CASSQGGGRAGVQYV. The CDR3, as DNA: TGTGCCAGCAGCCAAGGGGGAGGGAGGGCCGGAGTGCAGTACGTC.

The chain links TRBV12-5 to TRBJ1-3; D is unresolved. Trimming took 7 bases from V and 0 from J, leaving 16 bases between them. The CDR3 runs 16 residues. Germline CDR1 is LGHNT and CDR2 is FRNRAP. CDR3 DNA: TGTGCTAGTGCCCTTGGAAGTATCCTCTCTGGAAACACCATATATTTT. This encodes CASALGSILSGNTIYF.

This clonotype was detected only a few times. The V gene is TRBV20-1, the J gene TRBJ2-1; the match to TRBD2 covers 8 bases. CDR3 length: 12 amino acids. Trimming at V came to 6 bases and at J to 8 bases, leaving 6 bases not matched to a gene. Germline CDR1 DFQATT, CDR2 SNEGSKA (reference sequence). DNA of the CDR3: TGCAGTGCCGGCGGGAGGTGGGATGAGCAGTTCTTC. Its protein product is CSAGGRWDEQFF.